The present entry profiles one T cell receptor (beta chain) with its context. The junction does not match germline at one end; this may be a read error. CDR3 length: 16 amino acids. Germline CDR1 SGHRS, CDR2 YFSETQ. Documented time point: newly diagnosed GD, antithyroid drugs for less than 3 months. PBMC-derived RNA was used for the TCR library. Diagnosing Graves' disease relied on the American Thyroid Association guidelines. Patients came from an endocrinology department in Xi'an, China. This specimen comes from a study of regulatory T cells in long-lasting Graves disease. Researchers made TCR beta libraries by using iRepertoire HTBI primers and running Arm-PCR on CDR3 regions. TCRdb re-called the multiplex PCR reads with MiXCR, one entry per CDR3 protein. This sample has approximately 490,000 distinct CDR3 sequences, with under 20% found just once. The data were also submitted as part of a second study, on T cells in Graves' hyperthyroidism and ophthalmopathy. That paper notes: Disease duration under 2 months; hyperthyroidism patients were aged 18 to 65. Most expanded thyroid clonotypes above 0.001 recurred in blood.

The chain links TRBV5-1 to TRBJ2-3, with D hard to call. The TCR was taken from a man between 35 and 55 years old with Graves disease. This sample comprised peripheral blood mononuclear cells (PBMCs), obtained at new diagnosis, from a patient treated with antithyroid drugs. CDR3 nucleotides: TGTGCCAGCAGCTTTACCCGGACGTTCTCCCGGGATACGCAGTATTTT. Amino acid sequence: CASSFTRTFSRDTQYF.